Presented here are 11 T cell receptor beta chains from one specimen sequenced in a study of T cells expressing NK-cell markers. TCRdb re-analyzed the 5' RACE reads; it lists each CDR3 protein once, without DNA. The sample table sets out roughly 390,000 distinct CDR3 sequences. The sample taken for sequencing was blood T cells: a sorted CD56 or NKG2C T cell subset, CD4+ or CD8+ T cells, or bulk PBMC T cells (not recorded which). These receptors came from a woman in her forties or fifties in good health.

The rearrangement uses TRBV6-1 and TRBJ2-3; TCRdb reports TRBD1, a call that lacks DNA to check it against. The V gene's germline CDR1 is MNHNS and CDR2 SASEGT. The CDR3 has 17 amino acids. CDR3 in amino acids: CASSVPARGLGTDTQYF.

CDR3 sequence reads: CASSLDRPTAGELFF. The chain combines TRBV5-1 with TRBJ2-2; TCRdb reports TRBD2, a call that lacks DNA to check it against. This CDR3 spans 15 amino acids. The germline V gene has CDR1 SGHRS and CDR2 YFSETQ. The full variable domain, rest sourced from reference TRBV5-1 and TRBJ2-2, is KAGVTQTPRYLIKTRGQQVTLSCSPISGHRSVSWYQQTPGQGLQFLFEYFSETQRNKGNFPGRFSGRQFSNSRSEMNVSTLELGDSALYLCASSLDRPTAGELFFGEGSRLTVL.

The chain employs TRBV5-1 and TRBJ2-3. Per the germline V gene, CDR1 is SGHRS and CDR2 is YFSETQ. CDR3 length equals 14 residues. The chain's CDR3 is CASSSGLPTDTQYF. Full variable domain (outside the CDR3, taken from reference TRBV5-1 and TRBJ2-3): KAGVTQTPRYLIKTRGQQVTLSCSPISGHRSVSWYQQTPGQGLQFLFEYFSETQRNKGNFPGRFSGRQFSNSRSEMNVSTLELGDSALYLCASSSGLPTDTQYFGPGTRLTVL.

This chain links TRBV12-3 or TRBV12-4 with TRBJ1-4; TCRdb's D gene call, TRBD1, goes unchecked for lack of DNA. The CDR3 totals 13 residues. This chain's CDR3 is CASSLDRAEKLFF.

CDR3 loop: CASTVYNEQFF. This sequence joins TRBV6-6 and TRBJ2-1. The CDR3 consists of 11 residues. Germline lookup yields CDR1 MNHNY and CDR2 SVGAGI (reference sequence).

The chain couples TRBV5-1 to TRBJ2-3; with no DNA, the TCRdb D assignment of TRBD1 cannot be verified. Germline V gene lookup returns CDR1 SGHRS and CDR2 YFSETQ. This CDR3 is 13 amino acids long. The CDR3 protein is CATKKGVTDTQYF.

This chain connects TRBV5-1 to TRBJ2-3. Germline V gives CDR1 SGHRS, CDR2 YFSETQ. There are 15 residues in the CDR3. The CDR3 spells CASSLVQRSPDTQYF.

The rearrangement joins TRBV3-1 to TRBJ2-5; the D call of TRBD1 rests on TCRdb alone, since no DNA is present to check it. The germline gives CDR1 LGHDT, CDR2 YNNKEL (reference sequence). The CDR3 sequence is 15 residues long. The CDR3: CASSFQAGAGETQYF.

The chain has TRBV5-1 and TRBJ2-1; TCRdb lists TRBD2, though no DNA is available to test this call. CDR1 is SGHRS, CDR2 YFSETQ, per germline. The CDR3 is 17 amino acids. The CDR3 is CASSLAEAGAVRNEQFF. The whole variable domain, filled in from reference TRBV5-1 and TRBJ2-1, reads KAGVTQTPRYLIKTRGQQVTLSCSPISGHRSVSWYQQTPGQGLQFLFEYFSETQRNKGNFPGRFSGRQFSNSRSEMNVSTLELGDSALYLCASSLAEAGAVRNEQFFGPGTRLTVL.

The rearrangement uses TRBV12-3 or TRBV12-4 and TRBJ2-1; TCRdb calls TRBD2, which cannot be checked without DNA. CDR3 length equals 17 residues. The CDR3: CASSLARGTRIDNEQFF.

This rearrangement joins TRBV5-1 to TRBJ2-1; TCRdb returns TRBD1, unconfirmable since there is no DNA. This CDR3 comprises 15 residues. The germline gives CDR1 SGHRS, CDR2 YFSETQ. The CDR3 spells CASSPHGQGSNEQFF.